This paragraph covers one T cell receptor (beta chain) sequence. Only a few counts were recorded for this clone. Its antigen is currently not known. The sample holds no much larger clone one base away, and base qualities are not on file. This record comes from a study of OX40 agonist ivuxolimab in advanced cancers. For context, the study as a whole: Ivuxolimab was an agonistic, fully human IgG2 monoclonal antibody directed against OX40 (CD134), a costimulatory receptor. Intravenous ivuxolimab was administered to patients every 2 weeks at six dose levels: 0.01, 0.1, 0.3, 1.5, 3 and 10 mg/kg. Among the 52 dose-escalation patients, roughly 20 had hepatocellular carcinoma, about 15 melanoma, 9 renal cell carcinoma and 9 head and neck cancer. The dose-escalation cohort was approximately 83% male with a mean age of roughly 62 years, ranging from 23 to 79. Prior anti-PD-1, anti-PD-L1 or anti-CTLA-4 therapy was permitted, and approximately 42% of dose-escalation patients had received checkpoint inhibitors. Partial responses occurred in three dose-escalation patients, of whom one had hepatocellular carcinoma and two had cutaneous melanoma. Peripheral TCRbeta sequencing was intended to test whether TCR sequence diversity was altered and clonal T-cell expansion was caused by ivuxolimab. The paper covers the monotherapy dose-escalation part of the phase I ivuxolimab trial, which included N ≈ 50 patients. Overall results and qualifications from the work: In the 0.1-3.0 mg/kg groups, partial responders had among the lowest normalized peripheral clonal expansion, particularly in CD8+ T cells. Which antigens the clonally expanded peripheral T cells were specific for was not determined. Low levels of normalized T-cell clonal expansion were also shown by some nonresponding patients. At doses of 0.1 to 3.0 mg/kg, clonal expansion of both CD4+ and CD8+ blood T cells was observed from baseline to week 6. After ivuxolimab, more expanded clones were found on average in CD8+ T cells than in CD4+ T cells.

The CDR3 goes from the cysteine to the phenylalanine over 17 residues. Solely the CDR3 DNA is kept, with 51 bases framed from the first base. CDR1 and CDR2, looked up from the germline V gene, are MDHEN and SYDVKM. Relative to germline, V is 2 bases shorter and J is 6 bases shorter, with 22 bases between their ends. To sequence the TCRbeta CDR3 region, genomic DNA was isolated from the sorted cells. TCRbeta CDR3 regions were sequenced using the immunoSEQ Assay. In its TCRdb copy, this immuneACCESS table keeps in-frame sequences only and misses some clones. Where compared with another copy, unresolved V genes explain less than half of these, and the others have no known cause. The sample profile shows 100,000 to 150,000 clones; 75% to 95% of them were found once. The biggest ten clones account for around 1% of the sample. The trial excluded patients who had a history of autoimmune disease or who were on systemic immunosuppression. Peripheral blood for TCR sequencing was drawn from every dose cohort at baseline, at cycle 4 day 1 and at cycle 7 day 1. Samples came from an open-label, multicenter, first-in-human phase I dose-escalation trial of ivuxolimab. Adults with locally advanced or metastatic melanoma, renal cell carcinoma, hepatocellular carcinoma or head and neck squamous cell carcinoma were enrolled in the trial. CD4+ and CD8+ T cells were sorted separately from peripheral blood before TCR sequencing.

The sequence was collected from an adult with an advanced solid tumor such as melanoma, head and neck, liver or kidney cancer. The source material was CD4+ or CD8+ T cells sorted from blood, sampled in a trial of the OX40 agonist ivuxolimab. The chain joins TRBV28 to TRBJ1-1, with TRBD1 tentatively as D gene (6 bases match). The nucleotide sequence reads TGTGCCAGCAGTTTAGTCCAGGGGACCGCCTCATGGTCTGAAGCTTTCTTT. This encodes CASSLVQGTASWSEAFF.